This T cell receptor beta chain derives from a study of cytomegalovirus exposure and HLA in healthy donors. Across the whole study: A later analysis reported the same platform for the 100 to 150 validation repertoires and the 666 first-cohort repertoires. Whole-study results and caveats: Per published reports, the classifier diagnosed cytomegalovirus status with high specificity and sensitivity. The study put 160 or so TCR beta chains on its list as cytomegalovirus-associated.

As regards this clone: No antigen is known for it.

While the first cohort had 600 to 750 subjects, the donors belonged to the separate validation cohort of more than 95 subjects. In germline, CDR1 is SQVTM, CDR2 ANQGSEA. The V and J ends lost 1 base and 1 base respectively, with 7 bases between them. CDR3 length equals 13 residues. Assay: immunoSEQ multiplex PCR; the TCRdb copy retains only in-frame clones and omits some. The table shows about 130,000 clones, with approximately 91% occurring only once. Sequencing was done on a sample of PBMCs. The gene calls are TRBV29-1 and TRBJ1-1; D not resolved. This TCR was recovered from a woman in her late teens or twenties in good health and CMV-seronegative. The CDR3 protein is CSVEGRENTEAFF. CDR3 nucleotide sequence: TGCAGCGTTGAAGGTCGCGAGAACACTGAAGCTTTCTTT.